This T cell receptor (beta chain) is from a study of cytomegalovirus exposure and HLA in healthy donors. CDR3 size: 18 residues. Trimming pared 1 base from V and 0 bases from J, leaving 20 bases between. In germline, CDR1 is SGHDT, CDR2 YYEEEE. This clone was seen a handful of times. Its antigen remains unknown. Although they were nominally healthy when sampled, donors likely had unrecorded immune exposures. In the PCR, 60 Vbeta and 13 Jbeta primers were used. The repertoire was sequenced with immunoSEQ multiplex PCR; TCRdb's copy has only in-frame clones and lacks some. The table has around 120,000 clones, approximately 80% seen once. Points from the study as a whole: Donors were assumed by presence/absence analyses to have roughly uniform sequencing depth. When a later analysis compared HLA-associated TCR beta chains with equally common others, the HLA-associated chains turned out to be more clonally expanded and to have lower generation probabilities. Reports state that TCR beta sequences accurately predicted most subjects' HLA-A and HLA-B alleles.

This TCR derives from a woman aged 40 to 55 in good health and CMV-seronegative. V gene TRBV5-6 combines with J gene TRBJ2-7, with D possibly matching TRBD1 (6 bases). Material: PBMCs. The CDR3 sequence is CASSLSSLARGFSYEQYF. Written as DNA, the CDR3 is TGTGCCAGCAGCTTGTCGTCTCTAGCTAGGGGGTTCTCCTACGAGCAGTACTTC.